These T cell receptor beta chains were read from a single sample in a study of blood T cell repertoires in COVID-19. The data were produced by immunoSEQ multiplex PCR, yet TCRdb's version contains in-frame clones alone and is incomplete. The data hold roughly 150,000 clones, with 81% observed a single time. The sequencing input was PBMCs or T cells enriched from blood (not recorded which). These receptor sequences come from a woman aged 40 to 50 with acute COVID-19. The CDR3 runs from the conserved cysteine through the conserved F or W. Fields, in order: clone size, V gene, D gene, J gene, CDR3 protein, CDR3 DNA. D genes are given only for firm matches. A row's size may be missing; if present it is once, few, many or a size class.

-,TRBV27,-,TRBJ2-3,CASSLFATRGAGRTDTQYF,TGTGCCAGCAGTTTATTCGCAACCCGGGGGGCGGGTAGAACAGATACGCAGTATTTT
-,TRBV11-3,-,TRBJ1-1,CASSLDGSSGFF,TGTGCCAGCAGCTTAGATGGCAGTAGCGGCTTCTTT
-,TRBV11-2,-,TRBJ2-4,CASSLALAPIF,TGTGCCAGCAGCTTAGCACTAGCCCCGATCTTC
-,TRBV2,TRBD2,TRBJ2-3,CASRGSGSADTQYF,TGTGCCAGCAGGGGTAGCGGGAGCGCAGATACGCAGTATTTT
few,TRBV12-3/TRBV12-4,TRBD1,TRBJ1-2,CASSFGTVDGYTF,TGTGCCAGCAGTTTCGGGACAGTCGATGGCTACACCTTC
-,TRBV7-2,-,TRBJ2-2,CASSLVLANTGELFF,TGTGCCAGCAGCTTAGTCCTAGCCAACACCGGGGAGCTGTTTTTT
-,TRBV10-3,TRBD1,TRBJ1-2,CAINGRDRGARGDGYTF,TGTGCCATCAACGGCCGGGACAGGGGGGCTCGAGGGGATGGCTACACCTTC
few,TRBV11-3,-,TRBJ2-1,CASSLDQANEQFF,TGTGCCAGCAGCTTAGATCAGGCCAATGAGCAGTTCTTC
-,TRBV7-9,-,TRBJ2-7,CASSLARGISEQYF,TGTGCCAGCAGCTTAGCGCGGGGAATAAGCGAGCAGTACTTC
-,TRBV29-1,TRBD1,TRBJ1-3,CSGSQGGSGNTIYF,TGCAGCGGAAGTCAGGGGGGCTCTGGAAACACCATATATTTT
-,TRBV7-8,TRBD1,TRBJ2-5,CASSPGTGGFVMLAPEETQYF,TGTGCCAGCAGCCCCGGGACAGGGGGCTTTGTTATGCTAGCGCCAGAAGAGACCCAGTACTTC
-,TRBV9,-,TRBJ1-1,CASSVSGTGEAFF,TGTGCCAGCAGCGTGTCGGGGACTGGTGAAGCTTTCTTT
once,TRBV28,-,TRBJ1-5,CASSFQGNQPQHF,TGTGCCAGCAGTTTTCAGGGCAATCAGCCCCAGCATTTT
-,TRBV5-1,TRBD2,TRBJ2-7,CASSPGLASTYEQYF,TGCGCCAGCAGCCCAGGACTAGCGTCAACCTACGAGCAGTACTTC
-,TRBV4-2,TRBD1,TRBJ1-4,CASSVGTENEKLFF,TGTGCCAGCAGCGTAGGGACAGAGAATGAAAAACTGTTTTTT
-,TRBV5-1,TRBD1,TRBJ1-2,CASRTGNYGYTF,TGCGCCAGCAGGACAGGGAACTATGGCTACACCTTC
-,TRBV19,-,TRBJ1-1,CASSIDLRGRAEAFF,TGTGCCAGTAGTATAGATCTGAGGGGGAGGGCTGAAGCTTTCTTT
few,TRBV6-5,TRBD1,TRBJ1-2,CASTPGGLYGYTF,TGTGCCAGCACCCCAGGGGGCCTATATGGCTACACCTTC
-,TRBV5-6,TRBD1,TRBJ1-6,CASSPDTGDNSPLHF,TGTGCCAGCAGCCCCGATACAGGGGACAATTCACCCCTCCACTTT
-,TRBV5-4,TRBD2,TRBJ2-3,CASSAGTSITDTQYF,TGTGCCAGCAGCGCCGGGACTAGCATCACAGATACGCAGTATTTT
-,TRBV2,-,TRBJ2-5,CASSLGTSQETQYF,TGTGCCAGCAGCTTAGGGACTTCACAAGAGACCCAGTACTTC
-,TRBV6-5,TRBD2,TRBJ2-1,CASSPPLAGVHEQFF,TGTGCCAGCAGCCCCCCACTAGCGGGAGTGCATGAGCAGTTCTTC
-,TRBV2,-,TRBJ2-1,CASSEAAQYNEQFF,TGTGCCAGCAGTGAAGCGGCCCAATACAATGAGCAGTTCTTC
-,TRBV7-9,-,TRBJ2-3,CASSSYRDTQYF,TGTGCCAGCAGCTCCTACAGGGATACGCAGTATTTT
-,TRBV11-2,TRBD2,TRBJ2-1,CASSLRLAGVLYYEQFF,TGTGCCAGCAGCTTGCGGCTAGCGGGAGTACTTTACTATGAGCAGTTCTTC
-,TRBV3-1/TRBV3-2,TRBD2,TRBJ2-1,CASSQNPTSGSQFF,TGTGCCAGCAGCCAGAACCCCACTAGCGGGTCGCAGTTCTTC
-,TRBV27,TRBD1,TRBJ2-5,CASSLGSMRAGGLETQYF,TGTGCCAGCAGTTTGGGATCGATGAGGGCAGGGGGCCTGGAGACCCAGTACTTC
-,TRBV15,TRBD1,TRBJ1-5,CATSITGEGNQPQHF,TGTGCCACCAGCATCACAGGGGAGGGCAATCAGCCCCAGCATTTT
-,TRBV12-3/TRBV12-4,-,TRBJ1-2,CASSSQGMRGYTF,TGTGCCAGCAGTTCCCAGGGGATGCGCGGCTACACCTTC